The rows below give T cell receptor beta chains drawn from one sample of a study of blood T cell repertoires in COVID-19. TCRdb keeps only in-frame clones here, not all; method: immunoSEQ multiplex PCR. The table includes more than 25,000 clones, around nine tenths detected once. The sample was peripheral blood. The receptor source for this set is a man in his 70s with acute or convalescent COVID-19. CDR3s include the opening cysteine and the closing phenylalanine or tryptophan. A D gene is named only where the DNA matches it firmly. A row's size may be missing; if present it is once, few, many or a size class.

j_call: TRBJ2-2; clone_size: once; v_call: TRBV5-6; d_call: TRBD2; cdr3_nt: TGTGCCAGCAGCCTTCGACTAGCGGGTCTGAACACCGGGGAGCTGTTTTTT; cdr3_aa: CASSLRLAGLNTGELFF
j_call: TRBJ2-5; clone_size: -; v_call: TRBV2; d_call: TRBD2; cdr3_nt: TGTGCCAGCAGTAAGAACGGACTAGCAGAGGAGACCCAGTACTTC; cdr3_aa: CASSKNGLAEETQYF
j_call: TRBJ2-1; clone_size: -; v_call: TRBV4-3; d_call: TRBD2; cdr3_nt: TGCGCCAGCAGCCAAGATCTAGGTAGCGGGACCAATGAGCAGTTCTTC; cdr3_aa: CASSQDLGSGTNEQFF
j_call: TRBJ2-7; clone_size: -; v_call: TRBV28; d_call: TRBD2; cdr3_nt: TGTGCCAGCACCCCCGGGGGGGCCTCCTACGAGCAGTACTTC; cdr3_aa: CASTPGGASYEQYF
j_call: TRBJ1-2; clone_size: -; v_call: TRBV19; d_call: TRBD1; cdr3_nt: TGTGCCAGTAGGACAGGGGGGGCTGGCTACACCTTC; cdr3_aa: CASRTGGAGYTF
j_call: TRBJ2-2; clone_size: -; v_call: TRBV6-5; d_call: TRBD2; cdr3_nt: TGTGCCAGCAGTTACGATCGGGGGGACGGGGAGCTGTTTTTT; cdr3_aa: CASSYDRGDGELFF
j_call: TRBJ2-1; clone_size: -; v_call: TRBV7-9; d_call: -; cdr3_nt: TGTGCCAGCAGCCGCCAGACTTCTTTCGAGCAGTTCTTC; cdr3_aa: CASSRQTSFEQFF
j_call: TRBJ2-7; clone_size: once; v_call: TRBV6-2/TRBV6-3; d_call: -; cdr3_nt: TGTGCCAGCAGTTACGGATTTGCGGGGCGGGGGACACTCTACGAGCAGTACTTC; cdr3_aa: CASSYGFAGRGTLYEQYF
j_call: TRBJ1-3; clone_size: -; v_call: TRBV10-3; d_call: -; cdr3_nt: TGTGCCATCGGAAGGACAGACTCTGGAAACACCATATATTTT; cdr3_aa: CAIGRTDSGNTIYF
j_call: TRBJ1-2; clone_size: -; v_call: TRBV7-2; d_call: -; cdr3_nt: TGTGCCAGCAGCTTTGGGGGAGGGACTAACTATGGCTACACCTTC; cdr3_aa: CASSFGGGTNYGYTF
j_call: TRBJ1-6; clone_size: -; v_call: TRBV2; d_call: -; cdr3_nt: TGTGCCAGCAGTGGACAGGTGAATTCACCCCTCCACTTT; cdr3_aa: CASSGQVNSPLHF
j_call: TRBJ2-2; clone_size: -; v_call: TRBV9; d_call: TRBD2; cdr3_nt: TGTGCCAGCAGCCCCTGGGATCTAGCGGGAGTTGGTACCGGGGAGCTGTTTTTT; cdr3_aa: CASSPWDLAGVGTGELFF
j_call: TRBJ2-7; clone_size: once; v_call: TRBV28; d_call: -; cdr3_nt: TGTGCCAGCAGTCCCCCCGTCTCCTACGAGCAGTACTTC; cdr3_aa: CASSPPVSYEQYF
j_call: TRBJ1-2; clone_size: -; v_call: TRBV10-1; d_call: -; cdr3_nt: TGCGCCAGCAGTGAAGGGAGCTATGGCTACACCTTC; cdr3_aa: CASSEGSYGYTF
j_call: TRBJ1-6; clone_size: -; v_call: TRBV29-1; d_call: TRBD1; cdr3_nt: TGCAGCGTCCGGGACAGGGAGGTCTCACCCCTCCACTTT; cdr3_aa: CSVRDREVSPLHF
j_call: TRBJ2-2; clone_size: -; v_call: TRBV7-2; d_call: -; cdr3_nt: TGTGCCAGCACCCGGCGGCAGGGGAACACCGGGGAGCTGTTTTTT; cdr3_aa: CASTRRQGNTGELFF
j_call: TRBJ2-5; clone_size: -; v_call: TRBV7-2; d_call: TRBD2; cdr3_nt: TGTGCCAGCAGCTTAGGACTAGCGGGAATGGAGACCCAGTACTTC; cdr3_aa: CASSLGLAGMETQYF
j_call: TRBJ1-6; clone_size: -; v_call: TRBV7-8; d_call: TRBD1; cdr3_nt: TGTGCCAGCACTTTTTTCGACAGGGTGAACAATTCACCCCTCCACTTT; cdr3_aa: CASTFFDRVNNSPLHF
j_call: TRBJ2-5; clone_size: -; v_call: TRBV7-3; d_call: -; cdr3_nt: TGTGCCAGCAGCTTGGGGGCCCAAGAGACCCAGTACTTC; cdr3_aa: CASSLGAQETQYF
j_call: TRBJ1-2; clone_size: -; v_call: TRBV29-1; d_call: -; cdr3_nt: TGCAGCGTAGGGACATTTAACTATGGCTACACCTTC; cdr3_aa: CSVGTFNYGYTF
j_call: TRBJ2-7; clone_size: once; v_call: TRBV11-1; d_call: TRBD1; cdr3_nt: TGTGCCAGCAGCCGGGACAGGCCCTACGAGCAGTACTTC; cdr3_aa: CASSRDRPYEQYF
j_call: TRBJ1-1; clone_size: -; v_call: TRBV6-5; d_call: -; cdr3_nt: TGTGCCAGCAGTTACTCTGAAGGGGCCGAAGCTTTCTTT; cdr3_aa: CASSYSEGAEAFF
j_call: TRBJ2-1; clone_size: -; v_call: TRBV7-3; d_call: -; cdr3_nt: TGTGCCAGCAGCGGGGACTCTCATGACCAGTTCTTC; cdr3_aa: CASSGDSHDQFF
j_call: TRBJ2-7; clone_size: once; v_call: TRBV19; d_call: TRBD1; cdr3_nt: TGTGCCAGAAGGGGGACAGCCTACGAGCAGTACTTC; cdr3_aa: CARRGTAYEQYF
j_call: TRBJ2-2; clone_size: -; v_call: TRBV6-2/TRBV6-3; d_call: -; cdr3_nt: TGTGCCAGCACCCCCAACGGGAGATCGAACACCGGGGAGCTGTTTTTT; cdr3_aa: CASTPNGRSNTGELFF
j_call: TRBJ1-4; clone_size: -; v_call: TRBV5-6; d_call: TRBD1; cdr3_nt: TGTGCCAGCAGCTTGAAGGGGGCGGATGAAAAACTGTTTTTT; cdr3_aa: CASSLKGADEKLFF
j_call: TRBJ2-4; clone_size: few; v_call: TRBV20-1; d_call: -; cdr3_nt: TGCAGTGCTAGTACCGATATAGTAGCCAAAAACATTCAGTACTTC; cdr3_aa: CSASTDIVAKNIQYF
j_call: TRBJ2-3; clone_size: -; v_call: TRBV7-3; d_call: TRBD2; cdr3_nt: TGTGCCAGCAGCTCCATATACAGAGCGGGAAACACAGATACGCAGTATTTT; cdr3_aa: CASSSIYRAGNTDTQYF
j_call: TRBJ2-7; clone_size: -; v_call: TRBV6-5; d_call: -; cdr3_nt: TGTGCCAGCACCCAAGGGGGTACGGGAGAGCAGTACTTC; cdr3_aa: CASTQGGTGEQYF
j_call: TRBJ2-1; clone_size: -; v_call: TRBV19; d_call: -; cdr3_nt: TGTGCCAGTAGTATCGTCGGGATTAACAATGAGCAGTTCTTC; cdr3_aa: CASSIVGINNEQFF
j_call: TRBJ2-5; clone_size: -; v_call: TRBV9; d_call: -; cdr3_nt: TGTGCCAGCAGCGTAGATGAGGAGCGGCCGGAGACCCAGTACTTC; cdr3_aa: CASSVDEERPETQYF
j_call: TRBJ2-7; clone_size: -; v_call: TRBV5-1; d_call: -; cdr3_nt: TGCGCCAGCAGCTCGATACAGGGCTCCGAGCAGTACTTC; cdr3_aa: CASSSIQGSEQYF
j_call: TRBJ2-1; clone_size: -; v_call: TRBV9; d_call: TRBD2; cdr3_nt: TGTGCCAGCAGCGTAGGTGGGACTAGGGGTGGTGAGCAGTTCTTC; cdr3_aa: CASSVGGTRGGEQFF
j_call: TRBJ1-2; clone_size: -; v_call: TRBV21-1; d_call: -; cdr3_nt: TGTGCCAGCAGCCGACTGACAGTTAACTATGGCTACACCTTC; cdr3_aa: CASSRLTVNYGYTF
j_call: TRBJ2-1; clone_size: -; v_call: TRBV29-1; d_call: TRBD2; cdr3_nt: TGCAGCGGTGCAGGGCGGGGGGCCTACAATGAGCAGTTCTTC; cdr3_aa: CSGAGRGAYNEQFF
j_call: TRBJ2-3; clone_size: -; v_call: TRBV11-3; d_call: TRBD2; cdr3_nt: TGTGCCAGCAGCTTTTCTAGCGCCGGCGGGGGTACGCAGTATTTT; cdr3_aa: CASSFSSAGGGTQYF
j_call: TRBJ2-2; clone_size: -; v_call: TRBV11-2; d_call: -; cdr3_nt: TGTGCCAGCAGCTTACCAGGGGTTCCCGGGGAGCTGTTTTTT; cdr3_aa: CASSLPGVPGELFF
j_call: TRBJ2-1; clone_size: -; v_call: TRBV21-1; d_call: -; cdr3_nt: TGTGCCAGCACCCCGACTAGCGGAGACAATGAGCAGTTCTTC; cdr3_aa: CASTPTSGDNEQFF
j_call: TRBJ1-1; clone_size: -; v_call: TRBV2; d_call: TRBD1; cdr3_nt: TGTGCCAGCAGGGAATCACAGGGGAGTGTCACTGAAGCTTTCTTT; cdr3_aa: CASRESQGSVTEAFF
j_call: TRBJ2-1; clone_size: -; v_call: TRBV15; d_call: -; cdr3_nt: TGTGCCACCAGCCCCTCTGAACGGGAGCAGTTCTTC; cdr3_aa: CATSPSEREQFF
j_call: TRBJ2-5; clone_size: -; v_call: TRBV5-1; d_call: TRBD2; cdr3_nt: TGCGCCAGCAGCCGCGGGACTAGCGGGAGTAGAGAGGGAGAGACCCAGTACTTC; cdr3_aa: CASSRGTSGSREGETQYF
j_call: TRBJ1-1; clone_size: -; v_call: TRBV5-1; d_call: -; cdr3_nt: TGCGCCAGCAGCCCCAATGCGGGGGTTCCGGGGGCGAACACTGAAGCTTTCTTT; cdr3_aa: CASSPNAGVPGANTEAFF
j_call: TRBJ1-4; clone_size: -; v_call: TRBV9; d_call: TRBD1; cdr3_nt: TGTGCCAGCAGCGCGACAGGGTCAAACGAAAAACTGTTTTTT; cdr3_aa: CASSATGSNEKLFF
j_call: TRBJ1-2; clone_size: -; v_call: TRBV7-9; d_call: -; cdr3_nt: TGTGCCAGCAGCTCTTGGGACACTGGCTACACCTTC; cdr3_aa: CASSSWDTGYTF
j_call: TRBJ2-7; clone_size: -; v_call: TRBV6-5; d_call: TRBD2; cdr3_nt: TGTGCCAGCTCCCCTAGCGGTTACGAGCAGTACTTC; cdr3_aa: CASSPSGYEQYF
j_call: TRBJ2-4; clone_size: -; v_call: TRBV6-2/TRBV6-3; d_call: TRBD2; cdr3_nt: TGTGCCAGCAGTTACTCGGGGGGGATCTCCAACATTCAGTACTTC; cdr3_aa: CASSYSGGISNIQYF
j_call: TRBJ1-5; clone_size: -; v_call: TRBV7-2; d_call: -; cdr3_nt: TGTGCCAGCAGCTTAGTCAGTACCAATCAGCCCCAGCATTTT; cdr3_aa: CASSLVSTNQPQHF
j_call: TRBJ1-3; clone_size: -; v_call: TRBV7-6; d_call: -; cdr3_nt: TGTGCCAGCAGCTTAGTGGGAGACTCTGGAAACACCATATATTTT; cdr3_aa: CASSLVGDSGNTIYF
j_call: TRBJ2-3; clone_size: -; v_call: TRBV3-1/TRBV3-2; d_call: TRBD2; cdr3_nt: TGTGCCAGCAGCCAAAGCGGGAGTGGTGATACGCAGTATTTT; cdr3_aa: CASSQSGSGDTQYF
j_call: TRBJ2-5; clone_size: -; v_call: TRBV5-1; d_call: TRBD1; cdr3_nt: TGCGCCAGCAGCTTGGGGCAGGGGGCTTTGGAGACCCAGTACTTC; cdr3_aa: CASSLGQGALETQYF
j_call: TRBJ2-5; clone_size: -; v_call: TRBV4-2; d_call: -; cdr3_nt: TGTGCCAGCAGCCAAGACAGGACCGGGGGAGAGACCCAGTACTTC; cdr3_aa: CASSQDRTGGETQYF
j_call: TRBJ2-5; clone_size: -; v_call: TRBV2; d_call: TRBD1; cdr3_nt: TGTGCCAGCAGTTCGGGACAGAAAGAGACCCAGTACTTC; cdr3_aa: CASSSGQKETQYF
j_call: TRBJ2-1; clone_size: -; v_call: TRBV9; d_call: TRBD2; cdr3_nt: TGTGCCAGCAGCCCCCGGGAGGGTCAGTACAATGAGCAGTTCTTC; cdr3_aa: CASSPREGQYNEQFF
j_call: TRBJ1-5; clone_size: -; v_call: TRBV5-5; d_call: -; cdr3_nt: TGTGCCAGCAGCCCCGACAAAAACCAGCCCCAGCATTTT; cdr3_aa: CASSPDKNQPQHF
j_call: TRBJ2-3; clone_size: -; v_call: TRBV20-1; d_call: TRBD2; cdr3_nt: TGCAGGGCTGCGGGAGGAGATACGCAGTATTTT; cdr3_aa: CRAAGGDTQYF